The 15 T cell receptor beta chains listed next were all sequenced from one sample in a study of STAT5B mutations in CD4+ large granular lymphocyte leukemia. The protocol was immunoSEQ multiplex PCR, while the TCRdb copy is restricted to in-frame clones and leaves out a portion. The table shows about 38,000 clones, with around 72% occurring only once. Material for sequencing was CD4+ T cells from blood buffy coats. These receptors were obtained from a human donor in good health.

The genes are TRBV5-5 and TRBJ2-7; TRBD1 matches at 10 bases. The junction had 4 bases not matched to a gene; V was cut back by 4 bases and J by 3 bases. The CDR3 has 14 residues. Germline V CDR1 and CDR2: SGHKS, YYEKEE (reference sequence). CDR3 sequence reads: CASSERTGGYEQYF. CDR3 coding DNA: TGTGCCAGCAGCGAACGGACAGGGGGCTACGAGCAGTACTTC.

The chain is built from TRBV7-9 and TRBJ2-7; D ambiguous. This CDR3 has 14 amino acids. Germline CDR1 reads SEHNR; CDR2 reads FQNEAQ (reference sequence). The germline V and J ends were trimmed by 1 base and 2 bases, with 9 bases remaining between them. The chain's CDR3 is CASSLGSITYEQYF. The CDR3 nucleotides read TGTGCCAGCAGCTTAGGGTCTATAACCTACGAGCAGTACTTC.

The chain is built from TRBV30 and TRBJ2-3, with 11 nucleotides matching TRBD2. The CDR3 sequence is 15 residues long. The J segment lost 5 bases and the V segment lost 1 base, leaving 5 bases of the junction unmatched. Looked up from germline, CDR1 is GTSNPN and CDR2 is SVGIG (reference sequence). The CDR3 spells CAWSGLAGGGDTQYF. The CDR3 DNA reads TGTGCCTGGAGTGGGCTAGCGGGGGGCGGAGATACGCAGTATTTT.

This rearrangement joins TRBV11-2 to TRBJ1-4, with 10 bases that match TRBD1. The V and J ends lost 1 base and 2 bases, in that order; junction bases with no gene match: 4. The CDR3 runs to 17 residues. Germline assignment: CDR1 SGHAT and CDR2 FQNNGV. CDR3 in amino acids: CASSLGLGQGTNEKLFF. The CDR3 DNA sequence: TGTGCCAGCAGCTTAGGCTTGGGACAGGGGACTAATGAAAAACTGTTTTTT. Drawing the rest from reference TRBV11-2 and TRBJ1-4, the complete variable domain is EAGVAQSPRYKIIEKRQSVAFWCNPISGHATLYWYQQILGQGPKLLIQFQNNGVVDDSQLPKDRFSAERLKGVDSTLKIQPAKLEDSAVYLCASSLGLGQGTNEKLFFGSGTQLSVL.

The chain couples TRBV5-4 to TRBJ2-5; D might be TRBD1 (6 bases). This CDR3 spans 13 amino acids. Germline CDR1 and CDR2: SGHNT and YYREEE (reference sequence). Trimming pared 4 bases from V and 5 bases from J, leaving 12 bases between. This CDR3 reads CASSQTGPETQYF. In nucleotides, the CDR3 is TGTGCCAGCAGCCAGACAGGTCCGGAGACCCAGTACTTC.

J is TRBJ2-1 and V is TRBV14; D call uncertain. V was cut by 1 base and J by 10 bases, with 14 bases left in between. Germline V gives CDR1 SGHDN, CDR2 FVKESK. There are 14 residues in the CDR3. The CDR3, as DNA: TGTGCCAGCAGCCAAGGGCCGCTCGACCGGGAGCAGTTCTTC. Encoded protein: CASSQGPLDREQFF.

This sequence joins TRBV5-1 and TRBJ2-7; D might be TRBD1 (6 bases). The V end lost 0 bases, the J end lost 0 bases, and 13 bases lay between the germline ends. Germline V gene lookup returns CDR1 SGHRS and CDR2 YFSETQ. CDR3 length: 16 amino acids. The CDR3 loop reads CASSLGTQGNSYEQYF. In nucleotides, the CDR3 is TGCGCCAGCAGCTTGGGCACACAGGGAAACTCCTACGAGCAGTACTTC.

The V call is TRBV11-3, the J call TRBJ1-2; the match to TRBD1 covers 8 bases. The germline gives CDR1 SGHNT, CDR2 YENEEA. The CDR3 runs 14 residues. V lost 0 bases to trimming and J lost 4 bases; unmatched junction nucleotides: 1. The CDR3 DNA reads as TGTGCCAGCAGCTTAGACGGACAGGGCTATGGCTACACCTTC. Residues: CASSLDGQGYGYTF.

This clone was picked up a small number of times. The CDR3 DNA sequence: TGTGCCAGCAGCCCAGGGACAGCCGCCGAAAAACTGTTTTTT. It encodes CASSPGTAAEKLFF. The chain recombines TRBV7-9 with TRBJ1-4; TRBD1 matches 7 bases. J gave up 8 bases and V 5 bases, and 8 bases lay outside the gene matches. The germline V gene encodes CDR1 SEHNR and CDR2 FQNEAQ (reference sequence). This CDR3 contains 14 residues. The full variable domain, in which reference TRBV7-9 and TRBJ1-4 provide the parts outside the CDR3, is DTGVSQNPRHKITKRGQNVTFRCDPISEHNRLYWYRQTLGQGPEFLTYFQNEAQLEKSRLLSDRFSAERPKGSFSTLEIQRTEQGDSAMYLCASSPGTAAEKLFFGSGTQLSVL.

This chain connects TRBV5-1 to TRBJ2-3; 7 positions agree with TRBD2. The CDR3 has 17 residues. Germline V gene lookup returns CDR1 SGHRS and CDR2 YFSETQ. With 3 bases clipped from V and 10 bases from J, the junction kept 20 bases outside the gene matches. The CDR3 region is CASSSEGLADVIRAQYF. The CDR3 nucleotides are TGCGCCAGCAGCTCCGAGGGGCTAGCGGACGTCATCCGGGCGCAGTATTTT.

The rearrangement uses TRBV5-1 and TRBJ2-2; TRBD2 matches 7 bases. This CDR3 is 15 amino acids long. Losses at the gene ends were 4 bases for V and 3 bases for J; bases not matched to a gene: 6. Germline-derived CDR1 and CDR2 are SGHRS and YFSETQ. The CDR3 DNA sequence: TGCGCCAGCAGCCGCCGGGGAGGGGACACCGGGGAGCTGTTTTTT. Its protein is CASSRRGGDTGELFF.

The chain is built from TRBV10-3 and TRBJ2-6; possible D gene TRBD1, 6 bases. CDR1 and CDR2 from the germline V gene are ENHRY and SYGVKD. The CDR3 contains 17 residues. Trimming left V 2 bases short and J 2 bases short, with 13 bases between. The CDR3, as DNA: TGTGCCATCAGTGAGCGGGGACAACCCCCTGGGGCCAACGTCCTGACTTTC. Amino acids: CAISERGQPPGANVLTF.

The chain joins TRBV28 to TRBJ2-1; D ambiguous. CDR3 size: 14 residues. From germline, CDR1 is MDHEN and CDR2 SYDVKM. The V end lost 5 bases, the J end lost 1 base, and 9 bases lay between the germline ends. The CDR3 here is CASSTPNSYNEQFF. CDR3 nucleotides: TGTGCCAGCAGTACACCGAATTCCTACAATGAGCAGTTCTTC.

The genes are TRBV7-9 and TRBJ2-1; unclear D gene. The CDR3 runs to 17 residues. The V gene's germline CDR1 is SEHNR and CDR2 FQNEAQ (reference sequence). The V gene lost 4 bases and the J gene lost 6 bases, with 22 bases spanning the gap. DNA of the CDR3: TGTGCCAGCAGCTCCCCCTCAGGTAGGATTGTCTCCAATGAGCAGTTCTTC. It specifies CASSSPSGRIVSNEQFF.

The J gene is TRBJ1-5, the V gene TRBV7-6; D gene uncertain. Germline assignment: CDR1 SGHVS and CDR2 FNYEAQ. The CDR3 contains 13 residues. V lost 3 bases and J 7 bases, leaving 10 bases between the germline ends. The CDR3 loop is CASSFAVGQPQHF. Here the CDR3 DNA reads TGTGCCAGCAGCTTTGCTGTAGGCCAGCCCCAGCATTTT.